Listed below are T cell receptor beta chains from one sample, sequenced in a study of PD-1 blockade in classical Hodgkin lymphoma. Clones were read by immunoSEQ multiplex PCR, and TCRdb kept only the in-frame ones, dropping some. Among approximately 17,000 clones listed, roughly 65% were seen once. The starting material was peripheral blood mononuclear cells (PBMCs), obtained before the fourth cycle of nivolumab. Source of these receptors: a human donor with classical Hodgkin lymphoma. Both conserved end residues are part of each CDR3. D genes are given only for firm matches. Size is omitted from some rows. Given values are once, few, many or a class for expanded clones.

D gene: TRBD2; V gene: TRBV27; clone size: few; J gene: TRBJ2-7; CDR3 protein: CASSQGLAGFLDEQYF; CDR3 DNA: TGTGCCAGCAGCCAGGGACTAGCGGGATTCCTGGACGAGCAGTACTTC
D gene: -; V gene: TRBV21-1; clone size: -; J gene: TRBJ1-1; CDR3 protein: CASSVGRVLNTEAFF; CDR3 DNA: TGTGCCAGCAGCGTAGGGAGAGTTCTGAACACTGAAGCTTTCTTT
D gene: -; V gene: TRBV27; clone size: medium-sized; J gene: TRBJ1-6; CDR3 protein: CASGPGTYNSPLHF; CDR3 DNA: TGTGCCAGCGGGCCCGGCACCTATAATTCACCCCTCCACTTT
D gene: -; V gene: TRBV6-5; clone size: -; J gene: TRBJ2-3; CDR3 protein: CASSYFPLGDTQYF; CDR3 DNA: TGTGCCAGCAGTTATTTTCCACTAGGAGATACGCAGTATTTT
D gene: TRBD1; V gene: TRBV5-4; clone size: few; J gene: TRBJ1-1; CDR3 protein: CASSLPTGGPTEAFF; CDR3 DNA: TGTGCCAGCAGCTTGCCCACAGGGGGCCCCACTGAAGCTTTCTTT
D gene: -; V gene: TRBV4-1; clone size: -; J gene: TRBJ1-5; CDR3 protein: CASSQDWGTPGQPQHF; CDR3 DNA: TGCGCCAGCAGCCAAGATTGGGGGACCCCCGGGCAGCCCCAGCATTTT
D gene: TRBD1; V gene: TRBV7-9; clone size: -; J gene: TRBJ2-5; CDR3 protein: CASSRTGQETQYF; CDR3 DNA: TGTGCCAGCAGCCGGACAGGGCAAGAGACCCAGTACTTC
D gene: TRBD1; V gene: TRBV11-2; clone size: -; J gene: TRBJ2-7; CDR3 protein: CASTGAGQGPYEQYF; CDR3 DNA: TGTGCCAGCACCGGAGCGGGACAGGGACCCTACGAGCAGTACTTC
D gene: -; V gene: TRBV7-9; clone size: few; J gene: TRBJ2-1; CDR3 protein: CASSRDSRDEQFF; CDR3 DNA: TGTGCCAGCAGCCGGGACTCACGGGATGAGCAGTTCTTC
D gene: TRBD2; V gene: TRBV2; clone size: -; J gene: TRBJ2-7; CDR3 protein: CASSPSGTSLSYEQYF; CDR3 DNA: TGTGCCAGCAGTCCCTCCGGGACTAGCCTTTCCTACGAGCAGTACTTC
D gene: TRBD1; V gene: TRBV11-2; clone size: -; J gene: TRBJ2-7; CDR3 protein: CASSLAGTAYEQYF; CDR3 DNA: TGTGCCAGCAGCTTAGCCGGGACAGCGTACGAGCAGTACTTC